One and the same sample provided the 27 T cell receptor beta chains below, sequenced in a study of control samples from healthy donors and cancer patients. Libraries were prepared by immunoSEQ multiplex PCR; TCRdb keeps only in-frame clonotypes and omits some of them. Among fewer than 200,000 clones listed, over 85% were seen once. Sequenced material: blood. All receptors come from a man aged 30 to 45 in good health.

The chain employs TRBV7-8 and TRBJ1-2; D ambiguous. The germline V gene has CDR1 SGHVS and CDR2 FQNEAQ. The CDR3 sequence is 14 residues long. Trimming removed 10 bases at V and 3 bases at J, with 18 bases between. The CDR3 coding sequence is TGTGCCACTGGAAGGAACGAGAAGGACTATGGCTACACCTTC. This codes for CATGRNEKDYGYTF.

The chain employs TRBV12-2 and TRBJ1-5. TRBV12-2 is tagged as a pseudogene. CDR3 size: 17 residues. CDR3 sequence reads: CASRLGGGELRNQPQHF. The CDR3 region has the DNA TGTGCAAGTCGCTTAGGAGGTGGGGAATTGCGCAATCAGCCCCAGCATTTT.

This sequence joins TRBV5-6 and TRBJ1-3; no firm D call. V lost 4 bases, J lost 4 bases, and 9 bases lay in between. The CDR3 is made up of 13 amino acids. The germline CDR1 and CDR2 sequences are SGHDT and YYEEEE. CDR3 nucleotide sequence: TGTGCCAGCAGCAGGGTCTCCGGAAACACCATATATTTT. Protein product: CASSRVSGNTIYF.

The chain joins TRBV6-1 to TRBJ1-4; D call uncertain. V was pared by 8 bases and J by 4 bases, with 11 bases between. Germline CDR1 MNHNS, CDR2 SASEGT. This CDR3 region has 13 residues. CDR3 region: CASSRLNNEKLFF. The CDR3 DNA reads TGTGCCAGCTCTCGGCTTAATAATGAAAAACTGTTTTTT.

J is TRBJ2-3 and V is TRBV6-5; D remains ambiguous. The CDR3 sequence is 15 residues long. V lost 4 bases and J lost 0, with 11 bases in between. Germline CDR1 and CDR2: MNHEY and SVGAGI. The chain's CDR3 is CASSSSRSSTDTQYF. CDR3 nucleotide sequence: TGTGCCAGCAGTTCATCCAGGAGTAGCACAGATACGCAGTATTTT.

This clone was recorded only once. In nucleotides, the CDR3 is TGTGCCAGCAGCTCCCCCGCTGGGGCCAACGTCCTGACTTTC. Its translation is CASSSPAGANVLTF. The V call is TRBV11-2, the J call TRBJ2-6; D gene unclear. V was trimmed by 4 bases and J by 2 bases, leaving 6 bases between them. CDR1 is SGHAT and CDR2 is FQNNGV in the germline V gene. The CDR3 has 14 amino acids.

The V call is TRBV6-4, the J call TRBJ1-5; unclear D gene. V dropped 1 base and J dropped 4 bases, with 8 bases sitting between them. Germline CDR1 reads MRHNA; CDR2 reads SNTAGT. The CDR3 sequence is 14 residues long. CDR3 in DNA: TGTGCCAGCAGTGACTTTCCTGGGAATCAGCCCCAGCATTTT. Residues: CASSDFPGNQPQHF.

This chain joins TRBV5-1 and TRBJ1-5; a possible D gene is TRBD1 (5 bases). The CDR3 totals 15 residues. The V end lost 0 bases, the J end lost 1 base, and 8 bases lay between the germline ends. The germline CDR1 and CDR2 sequences are SGHRS and YFSETQ. CDR3 nucleotides: TGCGCCAGCAGCTTGGGGGACGGAAGCAATCAGCCCCAGCATTTT. Encoded protein: CASSLGDGSNQPQHF. Filled out from reference TRBV5-1 and TRBJ1-5, the complete variable domain reads KAGVTQTPRYLIKTRGQQVTLSCSPISGHRSVSWYQQTPGQGLQFLFEYFSETQRNKGNFPGRFSGRQFSNSRSEMNVSTLELGDSALYLCASSLGDGSNQPQHFGDGTRLSIL.

This chain uses TRBV7-9 with TRBJ1-1; weak D call: TRBD1 (6 bases). The CDR3 contains 12 residues. The germline V gene encodes CDR1 SEHNR and CDR2 FQNEAQ (reference sequence). With 5 bases removed from V and 6 bases from J, the gap between germline ends came to 10 bases. This CDR3 reads CASSDRGPEAFF. DNA of the CDR3: TGTGCCAGCAGCGACCGGGGGCCTGAAGCTTTCTTT.

This chain connects TRBV5-8 to TRBJ1-5, with TRBD1 as a possible D gene (6 bases). The CDR3 contains 14 residues. The germline V gene encodes CDR1 SGHTS and CDR2 YDEGEE. V was pared by 0 bases and J by 7 bases, with 11 bases between. CDR3 in DNA: TGTGCCAGCAGCTTGGTGAGGGGGTTACAGCCCCAGCATTTT. This gives the protein CASSLVRGLQPQHF.

The V gene is TRBV11-2, the J gene TRBJ2-7; D is undetermined. CDR3 length: 13 residues. Between the trimmed V and J ends, which lost 6 bases and 2 bases, there was a span of 11 bases. Germline CDR1 is SGHAT and CDR2 is FQNNGV. In nucleotides, the CDR3 is TGTGCCAGCAGTCGCACCGACGCCTACGAGCAGTACTTC. This encodes CASSRTDAYEQYF.

This clone was detected once. DNA of the CDR3: TGTGCCAGCAGCCAAGTCCCTAGCGGGGGTCACGAGCAGTACTTC. It is translated as CASSQVPSGGHEQYF. The chain recombines TRBV4-2 with TRBJ2-7, with TRBD2 matching over 10 bases. Germline CDR1 reads LGHNA; CDR2 reads YNFKEQ. Unmatched junction bases numbered 5, after V lost 1 base and J lost 5 bases. The CDR3 contains 15 residues.

The V and J genes are TRBV25-1 and TRBJ2-2; 8 positions match TRBD1. J was trimmed by 7 bases and V by 4 bases; bases with no gene match: 11. In germline, CDR1 is MGHDK, CDR2 SYGVNS. The CDR3 totals 16 residues. The CDR3 DNA sequence: TGTGCCAGCAGTGGGTCCCCCGGACAGGGCGGCGGGGAGCTGTTTTTT. This encodes CASSGSPGQGGGELFF.

The chain uses TRBV20-1 and TRBJ2-1; perhaps D is TRBD1 or TRBD2 (6 bases each). The CDR3 sequence is 18 residues long. With 3 bases removed from V and 0 bases from J, the gap between germline ends came to 21 bases. The germline V gene encodes CDR1 DFQATT and CDR2 SNEGSKA (reference sequence). The CDR3 region is CSASGFSWGASSYNEQFF. CDR3 nucleotides: TGCAGTGCTAGTGGTTTCTCGTGGGGGGCGAGCTCCTACAATGAGCAGTTCTTC.

This CDR3 is CASSSTGITQYF. The CDR3 DNA reads as TGCGCCAGCAGTTCGACAGGGATTACGCAGTATTTT. The chain recombines TRBV10-1 with TRBJ2-3; 7 positions match TRBD1. This CDR3 contains 12 residues. The V and J ends lost 5 bases and 8 bases, in that order; junction bases with no gene match: 4. Germline V gene sequence: CDR1 WNHNN, CDR2 SYGVQD (reference sequence).

The V call is TRBV4-1, the J call TRBJ2-5; 7 bases line up with TRBD2. Unmatched junction bases numbered 9, after V lost 3 bases and J lost 5 bases. This CDR3 spans 15 amino acids. CDR1 is MGHRA, CDR2 YSYEKL, per germline. CDR3 loop: CASSHRAGVLETQYF. The CDR3 DNA follows: TGCGCCAGCAGCCATAGGGCGGGAGTGTTGGAGACCCAGTACTTC.

The chain joins TRBV9 to TRBJ2-1; D is undetermined. Germline V gene lookup returns CDR1 SGDLS and CDR2 YYNGEE. Trimming shortened V by 0 bases and J by 0 bases, and 7 bases separated the two germline ends. The CDR3 length is 15 residues. CDR3 loop: CASSVEQSSYNEQFF. CDR3 bases: TGTGCCAGCAGCGTAGAACAAAGCTCCTACAATGAGCAGTTCTTC.

The chain uses TRBV6-4 and TRBJ2-3; D perhaps matches TRBD1 (5 bases). CDR3 length equals 13 residues. V was cut by 0 bases and J by 4 bases, with 5 bases left in between. Per germline, CDR1 MRHNA and CDR2 SNTAGT. The CDR3 region is CASSDSQADTQYF. DNA for the CDR3: TGTGCCAGCAGTGACTCACAGGCAGATACGCAGTATTTT.

This clone has just one count. The chain combines TRBV5-1 with TRBJ2-2, with D possibly TRBD2 on 6 matching bases. The germline V gene has CDR1 SGHRS and CDR2 YFSETQ. V lost 0 bases and J lost 3, with 6 bases in between. The CDR3 has 14 residues. CDR3 nucleotide sequence: TGCGCCAGCAGCTTGGCGGGGGACACCGGGGAGCTGTTTTTT. Protein product: CASSLAGDTGELFF.

The chain recombines TRBV5-6 with TRBJ1-3; 8 nucleotides agree with TRBD1. J gave up 0 bases and V 4 bases, and 12 bases lay outside the gene matches. This CDR3 region has 18 residues. Looked up from germline, CDR1 is SGHDT and CDR2 is YYEEEE. The CDR3 here is CASSPGVRQGSSGNTIYF. CDR3 sequence (DNA): TGTGCCAGCAGCCCGGGCGTCCGACAGGGGAGCTCTGGAAACACCATATATTTT.

The rearrangement links TRBV6-6 to TRBJ1-1; D is uncertain. The V end lost 4 bases, the J end lost 6 bases, and 18 bases lay between the germline ends. CDR3 size: 15 residues. CDR1 MNHNY and CDR2 SVGAGI come from the germline V gene (reference sequence). The CDR3 bases are TGTGCCAGCAGTTGGTCGAGGCAGCCCAGCCCTGAAGCTTTCTTT. Translating it yields CASSWSRQPSPEAFF.

Worth noting for this clone: Other nucleotide sequences from this sample produce the same CDR3. This rearrangement joins TRBV27 to TRBJ1-1, with TRBD1 matching over 8 bases. The germline CDR1 and CDR2 sequences are MNHEY and SMNVEV (reference sequence). Trimming at V came to 3 bases and at J to 1 base, leaving 1 base not matched to a gene. The CDR3 is 14 residues long. DNA of the CDR3: TGTGCCAGCAGTTTTGACAGGGGGAACACTGAAGCTTTCTTT. This sequence encodes CASSFDRGNTEAFF.

The rearrangement links TRBV5-4 to TRBJ1-1; D may be TRBD1 (5 bases). The V end lost 0 bases, the J end lost 0 bases, and 15 bases lay between the germline ends. Germline CDR1 reads SGHNT; CDR2 reads YYREEE (reference sequence). The CDR3 runs to 17 residues. Written as DNA, the CDR3 is TGTGCCAGCAGCTTGGGCGGGGGAGCCGGCATGAACACTGAAGCTTTCTTT. Amino acid sequence: CASSLGGGAGMNTEAFF. The whole variable domain, remainder taken from reference TRBV5-4 and TRBJ1-1, is ETGVTQSPTHLIKTRGQQVTLRCSSQSGHNTVSWYQQALGQGPQFIFQYYREEENGRGNFPPRFSGLQFPNYSSELNVNALELDDSALYLCASSLGGGAGMNTEAFFGQGTRLTVV.

The genes are TRBV29-1 and TRBJ1-2; D not resolved. V lost 3 bases to trimming and J lost 8 bases, with 13 bases between them. Germline lookup yields CDR1 SQVTM and CDR2 ANQGSEA. This CDR3 spans 12 amino acids. CDR3 region: CSVDGRRQGYTF. The CDR3 region has the DNA TGCAGCGTTGATGGACGTAGGCAGGGCTACACCTTC.

The chain is built from TRBV3-1 (or the pseudogene TRBV3-2) and TRBJ1-5, with TRBD1 matching over 8 bases. The CDR3 runs 15 residues. Per germline, CDR1 LGHDT and CDR2 YNNKEL (reference sequence). V dropped 3 bases and J dropped 4; count of bases not matched to a gene: 5. The CDR3 reads CASSHRTGGNQPQHF. As DNA, the CDR3 is TGTGCCAGCAGCCATCGTACAGGGGGAAATCAGCCCCAGCATTTT.

The chain combines TRBV14 with TRBJ2-1, with D perhaps matching TRBD2 (6 bases). This CDR3 comprises 18 residues. Germline loops: CDR1 SGHDN, CDR2 FVKESK. V lost 1 base, J lost 0 bases, and 16 bases lay in between. CDR3 DNA: TGTGCCAGCAGCCAAGCTTTGGGGACTGCGAGCTCCTACAATGAGCAGTTCTTC. Translating it yields CASSQALGTASSYNEQFF.

V and J are TRBV19 and TRBJ1-1; D gene ambiguous. Per the germline V gene, CDR1 is LNHDA and CDR2 is SQIVND (reference sequence). Trimming cost V 3 bases and J 0 bases, with 5 bases left between them. The CDR3 totals 13 residues. The CDR3 sequence is CASSIRVNTEAFF. For the CDR3, the DNA is TGTGCCAGTAGTATCCGGGTGAACACTGAAGCTTTCTTT.